This T cell receptor beta chain was sequenced during a study of blood T cell repertoires in COVID-19. Study overall: COVID-19 samples, acute and convalescent, were from the United States, Italy and Spain.

The CDR3 sequence is 14 residues long. The V gene end was trimmed by 1 base and the J gene end by 4 bases; junction bases not matched to a gene: 3. Germline CDR1 reads GTSNPN; CDR2 reads SVGIG (reference sequence). This clone was seen a single time. Libraries were prepared by immunoSEQ multiplex PCR; TCRdb keeps only in-frame clonotypes and omits some of them. Of about 150,000 clones in the sample, just under 85% are singletons; the top ten hold nearly 3%. The gene calls are TRBV30 and TRBJ2-1, with 8 nucleotides matching TRBD2. Sequenced sample: peripheral blood. The sequence was collected from a woman aged 40 to 50 with active or convalescent COVID-19. CDR3 sequence: CAWSAASGYNEQFF. In DNA, the CDR3 is TGTGCCTGGAGTGCGGCTAGCGGGTACAATGAGCAGTTCTTC.